A selection of T cell receptor beta chains follows, all from one sample in a study of cytomegalovirus exposure and HLA in healthy donors. Profiling relied on immunoSEQ multiplex PCR, and the TCRdb table lists in-frame clones only, not all of them. The table shows 150,000 to 200,000 clones, with around 75% occurring only once. The sequencing sample was made of PBMCs. All receptors come from a woman in her fifties or sixties in good health and CMV-seropositive. Both conserved end residues are part of each CDR3. Fields, in order: D gene, V gene, J gene, clone size, CDR3 protein, CDR3 DNA. D genes are given only for firm matches. Size is omitted from some rows. Given values are once, few, many or a class for expanded clones.

D gene: NA
V gene: TRBV6-5
J gene: TRBJ1-3
clone size: NA
CDR3 protein: CASSYSDTHSGNTIYF
CDR3 DNA: TGTGCCAGCAGTTACTCGGACACACACTCTGGAAACACCATATATTTT

D gene: NA
V gene: TRBV5-1
J gene: TRBJ1-1
clone size: NA
CDR3 protein: CASSMGNGETAFF
CDR3 DNA: TGCGCCAGCAGCATGGGGAACGGGGAGACGGCTTTCTTT

D gene: TRBD1
V gene: TRBV5-1
J gene: TRBJ2-2
clone size: NA
CDR3 protein: CASSGPGTGNTGELFF
CDR3 DNA: TGCGCCAGCAGCGGACCCGGGACAGGGAACACCGGGGAGCTGTTTTTT

D gene: NA
V gene: TRBV7-9
J gene: TRBJ2-5
clone size: NA
CDR3 protein: CASSRGRIGETQYF
CDR3 DNA: TGTGCCAGCAGCCGAGGGAGGATCGGAGAGACCCAGTACTTC

D gene: TRBD2
V gene: TRBV19
J gene: TRBJ2-5
clone size: NA
CDR3 protein: CASSFGGLASQETQYF
CDR3 DNA: TGTGCCAGTAGTTTTGGGGGACTAGCGAGTCAAGAGACCCAGTACTTC

D gene: TRBD1
V gene: TRBV5-1
J gene: TRBJ1-2
clone size: NA
CDR3 protein: CASSLFQGEEGYTF
CDR3 DNA: TGCGCCAGCAGCTTGTTTCAGGGGGAAGAAGGCTACACCTTC

D gene: NA
V gene: TRBV18
J gene: TRBJ2-4
clone size: NA
CDR3 protein: CASSPINRDIQYF
CDR3 DNA: TGTGCCAGCTCACCAATTAACAGAGACATTCAGTACTTC

D gene: NA
V gene: TRBV2
J gene: TRBJ2-3
clone size: NA
CDR3 protein: CASRGDGDTQYF
CDR3 DNA: TGTGCCAGCAGGGGAGACGGAGATACGCAGTATTTT

D gene: NA
V gene: TRBV18
J gene: TRBJ1-1
clone size: NA
CDR3 protein: CASSPGRNTEAFF
CDR3 DNA: TGTGCCAGCTCACCCGGGAGAAACACTGAAGCTTTCTTT

D gene: TRBD1
V gene: TRBV4-1
J gene: TRBJ1-1
clone size: few
CDR3 protein: CASSQWEQGRRAFF
CDR3 DNA: TGCGCCAGCAGCCAATGGGAACAGGGGAGGCGAGCTTTCTTT

D gene: NA
V gene: TRBV29-1
J gene: TRBJ1-1
clone size: NA
CDR3 protein: CSVVVFADTEAFF
CDR3 DNA: TGCAGCGTAGTGGTATTTGCGGACACTGAAGCTTTCTTT

D gene: NA
V gene: TRBV5-1
J gene: TRBJ2-2
clone size: NA
CDR3 protein: CASRTQTGSTGELFF
CDR3 DNA: TGCGCCAGCCGTACCCAGACAGGATCGACCGGGGAGCTGTTTTTT

D gene: TRBD1
V gene: TRBV5-4
J gene: TRBJ1-2
clone size: once
CDR3 protein: CASSLGDRRNYGYTF
CDR3 DNA: TGTGCCAGCAGCTTGGGGGACAGAAGGAACTATGGCTACACCTTC

D gene: TRBD1
V gene: TRBV4-1
J gene: TRBJ1-2
clone size: NA
CDR3 protein: CASSKNTGDYGYTF
CDR3 DNA: TGCGCCAGCAGCAAAAATACAGGGGACTATGGCTACACCTTC

D gene: TRBD1
V gene: TRBV29-1
J gene: TRBJ1-1
clone size: NA
CDR3 protein: CGVGQGRTEAFF
CDR3 DNA: TGCGGCGTTGGACAGGGAAGGACTGAAGCTTTCTTT

D gene: TRBD2
V gene: TRBV6-6
J gene: TRBJ2-1
clone size: once
CDR3 protein: CASSYSSGGYNEQFF
CDR3 DNA: TGTGCCAGCAGTTACTCTAGCGGGGGCTACAATGAGCAGTTCTTC

D gene: NA
V gene: TRBV5-1
J gene: TRBJ1-1
clone size: once
CDR3 protein: CASSSLGLLNTEAFF
CDR3 DNA: TGCGCCAGCAGCTCCTTAGGACTGCTGAACACTGAAGCTTTCTTT

D gene: TRBD1
V gene: TRBV10-2
J gene: TRBJ1-1
clone size: few
CDR3 protein: CASSDDRAVNTEAFF
CDR3 DNA: TGCGCCAGCAGTGACGACAGGGCGGTGAACACTGAAGCTTTCTTT

D gene: NA
V gene: TRBV5-1
J gene: TRBJ1-2
clone size: NA
CDR3 protein: CASSAIPSNYGYTF
CDR3 DNA: TGCGCCAGCAGCGCTATTCCCTCTAACTATGGCTACACCTTC

D gene: TRBD1
V gene: TRBV5-4
J gene: TRBJ1-4
clone size: NA
CDR3 protein: CASSSRQGLNEKLFF
CDR3 DNA: TGTGCCAGCAGCTCCCGACAGGGGCTTAATGAAAAACTGTTTTTT

D gene: NA
V gene: TRBV5-6
J gene: TRBJ1-2
clone size: NA
CDR3 protein: CASSSLERAYGYTF
CDR3 DNA: TGTGCCAGCAGCTCGTTAGAGAGGGCGTATGGCTACACCTTC

D gene: NA
V gene: TRBV7-3
J gene: TRBJ1-2
clone size: NA
CDR3 protein: CASSLGGASSGYTF
CDR3 DNA: TGTGCCAGCAGCTTAGGCGGGGCCAGCTCTGGCTACACCTTC

D gene: TRBD1
V gene: TRBV5-1
J gene: TRBJ1-1
clone size: few
CDR3 protein: CASSLRQGFTEAFF
CDR3 DNA: TGCGCCAGCAGCTTGAGACAGGGGTTCACTGAAGCTTTCTTT

D gene: TRBD1
V gene: TRBV5-1
J gene: TRBJ1-6
clone size: NA
CDR3 protein: CASSPEGQEYNSPLHF
CDR3 DNA: TGCGCCAGCAGCCCGGAGGGACAGGAATATAATTCACCCCTCCACTTT

D gene: TRBD1
V gene: TRBV6-5
J gene: TRBJ1-2
clone size: NA
CDR3 protein: CASSNRGAWGYTF
CDR3 DNA: TGTGCCAGCAGTAACAGGGGAGCGTGGGGCTACACCTTC

D gene: NA
V gene: TRBV30
J gene: TRBJ1-1
clone size: NA
CDR3 protein: CAWRRGDTEAFF
CDR3 DNA: TGTGCCTGGAGGCGGGGGGACACTGAAGCTTTCTTT

D gene: TRBD1
V gene: TRBV10-3
J gene: TRBJ1-6
clone size: NA
CDR3 protein: CAIRPSGGSNSPLHF
CDR3 DNA: TGTGCCATCAGACCCTCAGGGGGCTCTAATTCACCCCTCCACTTT

D gene: NA
V gene: TRBV7-2
J gene: TRBJ1-2
clone size: NA
CDR3 protein: CASSLDRTAGYTF
CDR3 DNA: TGTGCCAGCAGCTTAGACAGGACGGCTGGCTACACCTTC

D gene: TRBD1
V gene: TRBV7-9
J gene: TRBJ1-3
clone size: NA
CDR3 protein: CASSERTGENTIYF
CDR3 DNA: TGTGCCAGCAGCGAAAGGACAGGGGAGAACACCATATATTTT

D gene: TRBD1
V gene: TRBV7-9
J gene: TRBJ1-2
clone size: NA
CDR3 protein: CASSISGTGRGYTF
CDR3 DNA: TGTGCCAGCAGCATCTCCGGGACAGGGCGTGGCTACACCTTC

D gene: NA
V gene: TRBV30
J gene: TRBJ2-7
clone size: few
CDR3 protein: CAWSPVGYEQYF
CDR3 DNA: TGTGCCTGGAGCCCTGTCGGCTACGAGCAGTACTTC

D gene: NA
V gene: TRBV18
J gene: TRBJ1-2
clone size: NA
CDR3 protein: CASSQQQGFDGYTF
CDR3 DNA: TGTGCCAGCTCACAACAACAGGGATTCGATGGCTACACCTTC

D gene: TRBD2
V gene: TRBV2
J gene: TRBJ2-7
clone size: NA
CDR3 protein: CASSELSGVAYEQYF
CDR3 DNA: TGTGCCAGCAGTGAACTCAGCGGGGTCGCCTACGAGCAGTACTTC

D gene: NA
V gene: TRBV6-1
J gene: TRBJ2-1
clone size: NA
CDR3 protein: CASSEGYPTYNEQFF
CDR3 DNA: TGTGCCAGCAGTGAGGGCTACCCCACCTACAATGAGCAGTTCTTC

D gene: TRBD1
V gene: TRBV6-1
J gene: TRBJ1-2
clone size: few
CDR3 protein: CASSSTGDHGYTF
CDR3 DNA: TGTGCCAGCAGTTCGACAGGGGACCATGGCTACACCTTC